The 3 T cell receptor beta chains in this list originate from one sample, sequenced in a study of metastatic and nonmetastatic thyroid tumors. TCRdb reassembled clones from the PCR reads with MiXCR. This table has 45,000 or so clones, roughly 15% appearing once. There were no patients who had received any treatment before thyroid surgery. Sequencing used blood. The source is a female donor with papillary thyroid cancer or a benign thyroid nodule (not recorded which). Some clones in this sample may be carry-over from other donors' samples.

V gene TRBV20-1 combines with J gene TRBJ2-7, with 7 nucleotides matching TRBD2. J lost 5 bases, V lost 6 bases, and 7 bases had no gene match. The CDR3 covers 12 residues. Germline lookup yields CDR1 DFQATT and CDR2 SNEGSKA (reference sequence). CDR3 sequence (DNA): TGCAGTGCAGGTACTAGCGCCCACGAGCAGTACTTC. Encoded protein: CSAGTSAHEQYF.

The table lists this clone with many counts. The CDR3 nucleotides read TGTGCCAGCAGCTTGGGGCTGGGGAATCAGCCCCAGCATTTT. Protein: CASSLGLGNQPQHF. V is TRBV5-4 and J is TRBJ1-5; no firm D call. Germline CDR1 is SGHNT and CDR2 is YYREEE (reference sequence). V lost 0 bases and J lost 4, with 8 bases in between. The CDR3 is made up of 14 amino acids.

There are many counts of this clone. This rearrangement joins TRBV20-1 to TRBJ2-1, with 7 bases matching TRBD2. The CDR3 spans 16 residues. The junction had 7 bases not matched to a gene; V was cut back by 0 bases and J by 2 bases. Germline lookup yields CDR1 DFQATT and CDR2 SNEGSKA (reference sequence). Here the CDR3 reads CSAREVRLAAYNEQFF. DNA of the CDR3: TGCAGTGCTAGAGAAGTAAGGCTAGCGGCCTACAATGAGCAGTTCTTC.